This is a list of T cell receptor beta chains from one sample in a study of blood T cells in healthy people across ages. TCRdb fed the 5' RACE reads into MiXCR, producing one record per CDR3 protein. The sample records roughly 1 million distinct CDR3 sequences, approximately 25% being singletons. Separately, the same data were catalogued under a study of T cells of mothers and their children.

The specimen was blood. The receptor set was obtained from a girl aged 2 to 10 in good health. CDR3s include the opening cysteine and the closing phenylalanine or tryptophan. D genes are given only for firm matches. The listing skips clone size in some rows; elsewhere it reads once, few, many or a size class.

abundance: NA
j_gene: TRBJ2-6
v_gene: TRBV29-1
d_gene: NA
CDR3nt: TGCAGCGTTGTGTCGGGAGTACATGTCTCTGGGGCCAACGTCCTGACTTTC
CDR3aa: CSVVSGVHVSGANVLTF

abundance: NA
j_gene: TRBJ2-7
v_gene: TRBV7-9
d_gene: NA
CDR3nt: TGTGCCAGCCTACCCCAGGGGGGGACCTACGAGCAGTACTTC
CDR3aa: CASLPQGGTYEQYF

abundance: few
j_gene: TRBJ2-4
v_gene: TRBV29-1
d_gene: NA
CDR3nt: TGCAGCGTTGAAAGGCGAGGGACTGTGGAAAACATTCAGTACTTC
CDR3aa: CSVERRGTVENIQYF

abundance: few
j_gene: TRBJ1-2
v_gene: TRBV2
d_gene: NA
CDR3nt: TGTGCCAGCAGTGGCCGAAATGGCTACACCTTC
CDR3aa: CASSGRNGYTF

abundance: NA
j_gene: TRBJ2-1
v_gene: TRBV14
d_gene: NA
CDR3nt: TGTGCCAGCAGCCAACGAGCCGGATCGGCGGGGTACAATGAGCAGTTCTTC
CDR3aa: CASSQRAGSAGYNEQFF

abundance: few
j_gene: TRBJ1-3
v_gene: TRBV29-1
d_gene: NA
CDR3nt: TGCAGCGTTGAAGATGGCTCAGGGTCAGGTGCTTCCCCTGGAAACACCATATATTTT
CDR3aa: CSVEDGSGSGASPGNTIYF

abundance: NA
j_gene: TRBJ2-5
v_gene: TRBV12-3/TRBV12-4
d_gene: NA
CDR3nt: TGTGCCAGCAGTTTAAATGGGCGGACTGAAGAGACCCAGTACTTC
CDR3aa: CASSLNGRTEETQYF

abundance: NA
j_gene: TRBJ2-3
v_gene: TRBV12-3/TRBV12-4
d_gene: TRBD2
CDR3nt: TGTGCCAGCAGCCCAAATGGGGGATTAGCGGGAGCTGGGTCCACAGATACGCAGTATTTT
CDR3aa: CASSPNGGLAGAGSTDTQYF

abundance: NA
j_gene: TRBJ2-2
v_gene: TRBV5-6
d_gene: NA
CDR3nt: TGTGCCAGCGTTTCGACCACCGGGGAGCTGTTTTTT
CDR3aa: CASVSTTGELFF

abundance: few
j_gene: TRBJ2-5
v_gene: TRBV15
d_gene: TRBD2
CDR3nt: TGTGCCACCAGAGCAGGGACTAGCGGGATATCGGAGACCCAGTACTTC
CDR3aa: CATRAGTSGISETQYF

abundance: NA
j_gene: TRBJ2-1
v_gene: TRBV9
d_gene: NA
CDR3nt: TGTGCCGGCAGCGTCGCACCGGCTCAAGGCTACAATGAGCAGTTCTTC
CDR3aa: CAGSVAPAQGYNEQFF

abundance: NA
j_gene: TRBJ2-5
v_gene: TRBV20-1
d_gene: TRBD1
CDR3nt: TGCAGTGCTAGATCAGGACAGGCGTACCAAGAGACCCAGTACTTC
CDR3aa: CSARSGQAYQETQYF

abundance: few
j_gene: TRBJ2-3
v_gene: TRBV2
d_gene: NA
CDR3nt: TGTGCCAGCAGTGATCCTATAGCGGCTAGCACAGATACGCAGTATTTT
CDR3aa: CASSDPIAASTDTQYF

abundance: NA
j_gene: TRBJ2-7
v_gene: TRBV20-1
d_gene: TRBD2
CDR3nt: TGCAGTGCTAGAGATGCGGGACTAGCGTCTTCTTACGAGCAGTACTTC
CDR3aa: CSARDAGLASSYEQYF

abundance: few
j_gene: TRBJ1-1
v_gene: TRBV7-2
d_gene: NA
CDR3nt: TGTGCCAGCAGTTTTGGCGCGGACACTGAAGCTTTCTTT
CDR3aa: CASSFGADTEAFF

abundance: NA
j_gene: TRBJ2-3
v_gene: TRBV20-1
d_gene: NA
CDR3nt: TGCAGTGCCAATACGGGGGAGATTATTAGCACAGATACGCAGTATTTT
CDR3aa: CSANTGEIISTDTQYF

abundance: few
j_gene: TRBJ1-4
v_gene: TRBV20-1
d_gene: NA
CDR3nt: TGCAGTGCTGAGGACTTCTCACATCCAAATGAAAAACTGTTTTTT
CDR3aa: CSAEDFSHPNEKLFF

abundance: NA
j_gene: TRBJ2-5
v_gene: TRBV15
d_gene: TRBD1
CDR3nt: TGCGCCACCAGCAGACCAACCGACAGGGAAGAGACCCAGTACTTC
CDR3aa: CATSRPTDREETQYF

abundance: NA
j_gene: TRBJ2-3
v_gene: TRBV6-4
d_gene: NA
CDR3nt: TGTGCCAGCAAGGTGGATGGGCAGCTCACAGATACGCAGTATTTT
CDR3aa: CASKVDGQLTDTQYF

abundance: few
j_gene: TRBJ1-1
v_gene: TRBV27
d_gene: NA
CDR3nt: TGTGCCAGCAGTTTTTTGGGGAGGCGCACTGAAGCTTTCTTT
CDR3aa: CASSFLGRRTEAFF

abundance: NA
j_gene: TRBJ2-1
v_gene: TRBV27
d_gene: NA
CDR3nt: TGTGCCAGCAGTTTATCGGCCGTCCATGAGCAGTTCTTC
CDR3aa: CASSLSAVHEQFF

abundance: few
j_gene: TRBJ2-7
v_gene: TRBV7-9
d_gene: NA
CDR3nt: TGTGCCAGCAGTCCCGACAGTGCCCCGGACGAGCAGTACTTC
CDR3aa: CASSPDSAPDEQYF

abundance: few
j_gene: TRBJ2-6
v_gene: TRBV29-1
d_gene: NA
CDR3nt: TGCAGCGCCCGGACGTACGACTCTGGGGCCAACGTCCTGACTTTC
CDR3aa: CSARTYDSGANVLTF

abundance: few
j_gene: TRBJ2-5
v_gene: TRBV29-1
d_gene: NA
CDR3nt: TGCAGCGTTGTCCCCGTGCTTCAAGAGACCCAGTACTTC
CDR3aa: CSVVPVLQETQYF

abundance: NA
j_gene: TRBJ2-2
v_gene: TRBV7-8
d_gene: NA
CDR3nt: TGTGCCAGCAGCCCCCAGGTCATGCTTGGGTTGGAGGAGCTGTTTTTT
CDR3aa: CASSPQVMLGLEELFF

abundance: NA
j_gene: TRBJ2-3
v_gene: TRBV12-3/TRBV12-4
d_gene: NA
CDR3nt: TGTGCCAGCAGTTTTGGGAGTAACACAGATACGCAGTATTTT
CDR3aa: CASSFGSNTDTQYF

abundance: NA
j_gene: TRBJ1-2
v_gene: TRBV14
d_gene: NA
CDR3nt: TGTGCCAGCAGCCAAGAGGGGGGCCGCCGAGGTGGCTACGCCTTC
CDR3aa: CASSQEGGRRGGYAF

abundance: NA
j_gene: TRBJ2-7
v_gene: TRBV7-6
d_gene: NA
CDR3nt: TGTGCCAGCAGGACGGACGGAGAGTACGAGCAGTACTTC
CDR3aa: CASRTDGEYEQYF

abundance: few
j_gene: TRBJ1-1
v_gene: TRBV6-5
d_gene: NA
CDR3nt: TGTGCCAGCAGCCCCCCCGGGACTCGTGAAGCTTTCTTT
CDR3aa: CASSPPGTREAFF

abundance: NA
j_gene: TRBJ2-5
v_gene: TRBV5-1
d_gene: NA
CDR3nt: TGCGCCAGCAGCTTGGAAGGGAGAAGGGCTCAAGAGACCCAGTACTTC
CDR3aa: CASSLEGRRAQETQYF

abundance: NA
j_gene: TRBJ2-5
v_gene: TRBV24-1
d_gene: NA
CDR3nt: TGTGCCACCAGTGATTCGCTATTGGAGACCCAGTACTTC
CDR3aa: CATSDSLLETQYF

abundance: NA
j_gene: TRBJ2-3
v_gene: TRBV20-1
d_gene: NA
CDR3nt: TGCAGTGCTAGTCCAGGGGTTAGCGGTGATATAACAGATACGCAGTATTTT
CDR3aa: CSASPGVSGDITDTQYF

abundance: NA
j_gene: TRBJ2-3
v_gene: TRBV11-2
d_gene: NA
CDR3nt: TGTGCCAGCAGCTCAGCATACCTAGATTCCATTAAGTCAGATACGCAGTATTTT
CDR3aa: CASSSAYLDSIKSDTQYF

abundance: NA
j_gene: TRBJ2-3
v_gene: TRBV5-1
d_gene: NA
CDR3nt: TGCGCCAGCAGCTTGATCCCAAACACAGATACGCAGTATTTT
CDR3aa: CASSLIPNTDTQYF

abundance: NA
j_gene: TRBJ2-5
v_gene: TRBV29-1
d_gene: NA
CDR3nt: TGCAGCGTTTGTGTCGGCTCCCAAGAGACCCAGTACTTC
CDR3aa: CSVCVGSQETQYF

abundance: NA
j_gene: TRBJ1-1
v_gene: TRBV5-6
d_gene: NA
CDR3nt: TGTGCCAGCAGCTTTGGGACCCCGGGCGGTGCTTTCTTT
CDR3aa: CASSFGTPGGAFF

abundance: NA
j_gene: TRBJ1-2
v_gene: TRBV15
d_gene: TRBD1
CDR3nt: TGTGCCACCAGCAGGCTAGACAGGGTGGGCTATGGCTACACCTTC
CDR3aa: CATSRLDRVGYGYTF

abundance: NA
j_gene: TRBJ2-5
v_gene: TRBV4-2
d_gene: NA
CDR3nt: TGTGCCAGCAGGCAAGGGGCTGAGCAGTACTTC
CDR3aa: CASRQGAEQYF

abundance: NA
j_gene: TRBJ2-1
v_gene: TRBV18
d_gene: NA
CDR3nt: TGTGCCAGCTCACCTAATGGGAGGAGCTCCTACAATGAGCAGTTCTTC
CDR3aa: CASSPNGRSSYNEQFF

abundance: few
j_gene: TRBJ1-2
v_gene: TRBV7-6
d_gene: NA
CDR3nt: TGTGCCGTGGGCCAGGTTGACTATGGCTACACCTTC
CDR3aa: CAVGQVDYGYTF

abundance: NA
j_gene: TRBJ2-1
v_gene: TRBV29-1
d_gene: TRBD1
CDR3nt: TGCAGCGTCGAACAGGGGTTAGTGGATGAGCAGTTCTTC
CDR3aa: CSVEQGLVDEQFF

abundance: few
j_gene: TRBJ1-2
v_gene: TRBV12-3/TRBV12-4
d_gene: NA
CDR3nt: TGTGCCAGTTCCTCCCTGGAGCCCTATGGCTACACCTTC
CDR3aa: CASSSLEPYGYTF

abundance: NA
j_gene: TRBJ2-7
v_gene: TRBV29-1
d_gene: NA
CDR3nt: TGCAGCGCTGAACGACAGAGCTCCTACGAGCAGTACTTC
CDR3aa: CSAERQSSYEQYF

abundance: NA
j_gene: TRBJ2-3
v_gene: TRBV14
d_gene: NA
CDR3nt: TGTGCCAGCAGCCAAGTGAACGGCGATCTGAAGAATACGCAGTATTTT
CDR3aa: CASSQVNGDLKNTQYF

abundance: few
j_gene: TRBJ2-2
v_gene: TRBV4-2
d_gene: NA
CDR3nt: TGTGCCAGCCGAGGTGAGACCGGGGAGCTGTTTTTT
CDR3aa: CASRGETGELFF

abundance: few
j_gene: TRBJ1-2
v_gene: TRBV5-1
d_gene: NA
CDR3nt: TGCGCCAGCAGCTTGAGTATGACAGAGAATGGCTACACCTTC
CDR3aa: CASSLSMTENGYTF

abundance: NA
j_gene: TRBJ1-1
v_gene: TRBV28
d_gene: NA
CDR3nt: TGTGCCAGCAGTTTAGGGACATACACTGAAGCTTTCTTT
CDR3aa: CASSLGTYTEAFF

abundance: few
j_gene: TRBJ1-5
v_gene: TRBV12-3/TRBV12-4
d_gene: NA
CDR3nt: TGTGCCAGCAGTAGGGACGGACGTTCCAATCAGCCCCAGCATTTT
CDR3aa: CASSRDGRSNQPQHF

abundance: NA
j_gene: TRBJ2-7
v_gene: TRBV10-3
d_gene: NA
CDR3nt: TGTGCCATCAGTGAGTCGACGGTGGCATACTTC
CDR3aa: CAISESTVAYF

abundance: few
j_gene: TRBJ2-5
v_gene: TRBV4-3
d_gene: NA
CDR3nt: TGCGCCAGCAGCCAGGATCACGGCAGGACACCGACGCAAGAGACCCAGTACTTC
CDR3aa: CASSQDHGRTPTQETQYF